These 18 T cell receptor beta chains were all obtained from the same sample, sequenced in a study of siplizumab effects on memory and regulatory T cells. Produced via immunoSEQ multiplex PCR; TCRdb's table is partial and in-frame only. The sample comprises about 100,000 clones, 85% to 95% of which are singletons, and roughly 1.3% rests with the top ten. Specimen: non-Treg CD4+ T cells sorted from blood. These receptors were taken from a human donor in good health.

This CDR3 is CASSLSGEEEAFF. The CDR3 nucleotides are TGTGCCAGCAGCTTGTCAGGGGAGGAGGAAGCTTTCTTT. This sequence joins TRBV5-6 and TRBJ1-1, with a tentative D call TRBD1 (6 bases). Germline V gene data show CDR1 as SGHDT and CDR2 as YYEEEE. This CDR3 has 13 residues. The V end lost 1 base, the J end lost 8 bases, and 12 bases lay between the germline ends.

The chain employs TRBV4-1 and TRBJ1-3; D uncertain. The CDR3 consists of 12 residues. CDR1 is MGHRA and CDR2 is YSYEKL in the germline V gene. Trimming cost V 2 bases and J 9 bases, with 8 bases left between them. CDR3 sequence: CASSQSPSTIYF. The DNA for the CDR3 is TGCGCCAGCAGCCAAAGCCCATCCACCATATATTTT.

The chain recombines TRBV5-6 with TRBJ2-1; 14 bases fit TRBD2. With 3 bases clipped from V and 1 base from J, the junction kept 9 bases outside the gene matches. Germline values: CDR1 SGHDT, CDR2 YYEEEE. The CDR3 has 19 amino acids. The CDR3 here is CASSSGTSGSRFSYNEQFF. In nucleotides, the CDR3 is TGTGCCAGCAGCTCCGGGACTAGCGGGAGTAGATTTTCCTACAATGAGCAGTTCTTC.

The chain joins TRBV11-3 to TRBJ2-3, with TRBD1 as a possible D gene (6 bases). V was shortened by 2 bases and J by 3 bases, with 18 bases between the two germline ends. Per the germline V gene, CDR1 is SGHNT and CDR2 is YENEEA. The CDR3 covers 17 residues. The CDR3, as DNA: TGTGCCAGCAGCTTACGGCAGGGGACGGGTGCTACAGATACGCAGTATTTT. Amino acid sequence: CASSLRQGTGATDTQYF.

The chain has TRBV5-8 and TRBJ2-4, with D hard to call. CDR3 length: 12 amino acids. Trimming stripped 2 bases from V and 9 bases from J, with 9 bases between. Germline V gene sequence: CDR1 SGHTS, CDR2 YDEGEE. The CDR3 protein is CASSFPGLIQYF. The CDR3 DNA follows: TGTGCCAGCAGCTTTCCGGGTCTCATTCAGTACTTC.

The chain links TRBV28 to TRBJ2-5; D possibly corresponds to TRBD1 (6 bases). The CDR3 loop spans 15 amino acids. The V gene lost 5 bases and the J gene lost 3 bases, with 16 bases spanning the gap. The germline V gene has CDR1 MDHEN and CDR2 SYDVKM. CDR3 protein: CASSEGQIREETQYF. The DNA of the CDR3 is TGTGCCAGCAGTGAAGGACAGATACGAGAAGAGACCCAGTACTTC.

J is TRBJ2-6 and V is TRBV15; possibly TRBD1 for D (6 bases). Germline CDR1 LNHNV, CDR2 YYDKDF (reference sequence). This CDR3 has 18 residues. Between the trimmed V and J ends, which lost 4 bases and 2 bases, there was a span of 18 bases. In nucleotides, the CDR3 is TGTGCCACCAGCACAAACAGGGTTTCTGAAGCTGGGGCCAACGTCCTGACTTTC. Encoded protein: CATSTNRVSEAGANVLTF.

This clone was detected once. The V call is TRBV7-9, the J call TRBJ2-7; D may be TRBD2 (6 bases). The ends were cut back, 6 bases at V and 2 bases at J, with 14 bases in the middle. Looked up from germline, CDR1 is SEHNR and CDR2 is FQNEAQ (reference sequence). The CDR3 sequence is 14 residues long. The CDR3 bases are TGTGCCAGCAGACCGATGGGGGGAACCTACGAGCAGTACTTC. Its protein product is CASRPMGGTYEQYF.

The CDR3 DNA reads as TGTGCCAGCAGTTTGAGCGTGGGGGGGAGGAGAGAAAAACTGTTTTTT. It codes for CASSLSVGGRREKLFF. This rearrangement joins TRBV27 to TRBJ1-4; tentative D call: TRBD1 (5 bases). This CDR3 contains 16 residues. CDR1 and CDR2 from the germline V gene are MNHEY and SMNVEV (reference sequence). The ends were cut back, 3 bases at V and 8 bases at J, with 19 bases in the middle.

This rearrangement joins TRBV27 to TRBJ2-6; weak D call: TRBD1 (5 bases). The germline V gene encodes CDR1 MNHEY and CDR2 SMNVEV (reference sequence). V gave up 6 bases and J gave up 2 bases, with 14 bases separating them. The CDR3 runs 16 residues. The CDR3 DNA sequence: TGTGCCAGCAGCCGATCAGGGTATACTGGGGCCAACGTCCTGACTTTC. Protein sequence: CASSRSGYTGANVLTF.

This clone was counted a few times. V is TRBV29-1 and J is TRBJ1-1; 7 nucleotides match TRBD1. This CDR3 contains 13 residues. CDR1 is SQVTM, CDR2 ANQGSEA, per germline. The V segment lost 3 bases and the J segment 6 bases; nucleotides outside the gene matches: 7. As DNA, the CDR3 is TGCAGCGTTGACAACAGGGGAGGATCTGAAGCTTTCTTT. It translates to CSVDNRGGSEAFF.

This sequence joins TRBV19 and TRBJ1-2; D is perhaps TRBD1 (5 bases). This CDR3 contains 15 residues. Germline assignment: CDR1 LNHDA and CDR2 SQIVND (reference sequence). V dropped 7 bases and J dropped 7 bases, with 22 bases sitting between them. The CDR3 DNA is TGTGCCAGTACGGGCGGGGTTGGGCTCACAGGTGGCTACACCTTC. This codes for CASTGGVGLTGGYTF.

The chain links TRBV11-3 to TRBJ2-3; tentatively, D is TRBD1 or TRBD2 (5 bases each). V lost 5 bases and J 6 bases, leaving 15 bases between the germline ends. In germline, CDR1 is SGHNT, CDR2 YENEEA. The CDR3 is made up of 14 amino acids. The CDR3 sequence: CASSPGDPRDTQYF. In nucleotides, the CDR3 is TGTGCCAGCAGCCCTGGGGACCCCAGGGATACGCAGTATTTT. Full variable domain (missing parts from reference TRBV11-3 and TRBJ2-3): EAGVVQSPRYKIIEKKQPVAFWCNPISGHNTLYWYLQNLGQGPELLIRYENEEAVDDSQLPKDRFSAERLKGVDSTLKIQPAELGDSAVYLCASSPGDPRDTQYFGPGTRLTVL.

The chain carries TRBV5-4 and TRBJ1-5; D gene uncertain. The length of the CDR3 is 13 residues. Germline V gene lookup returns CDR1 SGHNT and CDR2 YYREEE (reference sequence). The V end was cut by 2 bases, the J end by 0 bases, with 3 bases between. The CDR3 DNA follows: TGTGCCAGCAGCTTACGTAGCAATCAGCCCCAGCATTTT. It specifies CASSLRSNQPQHF.

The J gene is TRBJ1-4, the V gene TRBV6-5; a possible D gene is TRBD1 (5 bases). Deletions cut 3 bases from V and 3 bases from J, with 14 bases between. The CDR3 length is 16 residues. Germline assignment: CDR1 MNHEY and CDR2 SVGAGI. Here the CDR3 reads CASSYPTGGANEKLFF. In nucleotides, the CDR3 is TGTGCCAGCAGTTATCCTACGGGAGGGGCTAATGAAAAACTGTTTTTT.

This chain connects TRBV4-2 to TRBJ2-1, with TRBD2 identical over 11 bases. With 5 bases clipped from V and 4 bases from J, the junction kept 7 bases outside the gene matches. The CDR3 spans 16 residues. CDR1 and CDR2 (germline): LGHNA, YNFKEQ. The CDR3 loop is CASSAVAGGIYNEQFF. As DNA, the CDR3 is TGTGCCAGCAGCGCCGTAGCGGGAGGGATTTACAATGAGCAGTTCTTC.

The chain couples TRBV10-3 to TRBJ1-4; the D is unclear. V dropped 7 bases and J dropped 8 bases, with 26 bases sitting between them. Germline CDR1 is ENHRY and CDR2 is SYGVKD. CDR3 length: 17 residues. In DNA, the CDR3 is TGTGCCATCACTTCTCTTTGGCTTCAACTACCAGCAGAAAAACTGTTTTTT. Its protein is CAITSLWLQLPAEKLFF.

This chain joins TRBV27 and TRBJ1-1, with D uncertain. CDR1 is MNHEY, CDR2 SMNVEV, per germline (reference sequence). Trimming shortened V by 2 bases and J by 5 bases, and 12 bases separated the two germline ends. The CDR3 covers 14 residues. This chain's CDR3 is CASSLHGSRTEAFF. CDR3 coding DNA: TGTGCCAGCAGTTTACACGGAAGCAGGACTGAAGCTTTCTTT.